A single sample is the source of the 29 T cell receptor beta chains below, sequenced in a study of resident and recirculating memory T cells in vitiligo. Measured with immunoSEQ multiplex PCR; TCRdb has only the in-frame clones, and not every one. In the table there are about 42,000 clones, 85% to 95% of which are singletons. Material for sequencing was blood. The source is a male donor with vitiligo.

The chain uses TRBV2 and TRBJ1-2; TRBD1 might be the D (5 bases). The CDR3 is 12 amino acids. Trimming pared 4 bases from V and 7 bases from J, leaving 10 bases between. In germline, CDR1 is SNHLY, CDR2 FYNNEI. Here the CDR3 reads CASSVDRTGYTF. The CDR3 nucleotides read TGTGCCAGCAGTGTCGACAGAACTGGCTACACCTTC.

The V call is TRBV19, the J call TRBJ2-5; tentative D call: TRBD2 (6 bases). CDR3 size: 15 residues. CDR1 is LNHDA, CDR2 SQIVND, per germline (reference sequence). Trimming left V 1 base short and J 2 bases short, with 11 bases between. CDR3 nucleotide sequence: TGTGCCAGTAGTATAGTGGAGGCGGGACAAGAGACCCAGTACTTC. Amino acids: CASSIVEAGQETQYF.

The CDR3 DNA reads as TGTGCCAGTACCTTGGACAGGAGGGACAATCAGCCCCAGCATTTT. Protein sequence: CASTLDRRDNQPQHF. The rearrangement links TRBV19 to TRBJ1-5; 7 bases fit TRBD1. With V trimmed by 7 bases and J by 3 bases, 9 bases remained unmatched. Germline CDR1 is LNHDA and CDR2 is SQIVND (reference sequence). This CDR3 spans 15 amino acids.

The chain is built from TRBV7-3 and TRBJ2-1; 9 nucleotides match TRBD1. Germline V lookup: CDR1 SGHTA, CDR2 FQGTGA. The CDR3 covers 13 residues. V lost 5 bases, J lost 9 bases, and 5 bases stayed unmatched. Here the CDR3 reads CASSQGQGGEQFF. Written as DNA, the CDR3 is TGTGCCAGCAGCCAGGGACAGGGCGGTGAGCAGTTCTTC.

The chain uses TRBV6-1 and TRBJ2-4; 8 nucleotides agree with TRBD1. The length of the CDR3 is 16 residues. The ends lost 4 bases at V and 8 bases at J; junction bases unmatched: 13. Germline CDR1 is MNHNS and CDR2 is SASEGT. CDR3 protein: CASSVGNRDRFDIQYF. The DNA of the CDR3 is TGTGCCAGCAGTGTGGGAAACCGGGACAGGTTCGACATTCAGTACTTC.

The CDR3 reads CASSFDSTGGNEQFF. CDR3 nucleotide sequence: TGTGCCAGCAGTTTTGACAGCACGGGTGGCAATGAGCAGTTCTTC. V and J are TRBV6-5 and TRBJ2-1; maybe TRBD1 (5 bases). The CDR3 has 15 amino acids. V was clipped by 4 bases and J by 6 bases, with 16 bases between them. Germline CDR1 reads MNHEY; CDR2 reads SVGAGI.

The chain has TRBV30 and TRBJ2-3, with 8 nucleotides matching TRBD2. V lost 1 base and J lost 4; bases outside the gene matches: 4. Germline-derived CDR1 and CDR2 are GTSNPN and SVGIG (reference sequence). The CDR3 spans 14 residues. The CDR3 reads CAWSESGGSDTQYF. CDR3 bases: TGTGCCTGGAGTGAAAGCGGGGGTTCAGATACGCAGTATTTT.

J is TRBJ2-2 and V is TRBV6-4, with 10 bases aligning to TRBD1. Germline trimming cut 6 bases from V and 7 bases from J; bases unmatched to any gene: 11. CDR3 length equals 16 residues. Germline V gene data show CDR1 as MRHNA and CDR2 as SNTAGT. The CDR3 DNA is TGTGCCAGCAGCGTACCGGGACAGGGGCGAGTCGGGGAGCTGTTTTTT. It specifies CASSVPGQGRVGELFF.

This clone was found once. This chain joins TRBV27 and TRBJ2-1; TRBD1 aligns across 7 bases. The CDR3 sequence is 16 residues long. CDR1 MNHEY and CDR2 SMNVEV come from the germline V gene (reference sequence). After removal of 7 bases from V and 7 bases from J, the junction contained 16 bases not matched to a gene. The CDR3 is CASKSDGRGIRNEQFF. CDR3 bases: TGTGCCAGCAAATCAGACGGCAGGGGGATTAGGAATGAGCAGTTCTTC.

This rearrangement joins TRBV7-3 to TRBJ2-1; 10 nucleotides agree with TRBD2. The germline V gene encodes CDR1 SGHTA and CDR2 FQGTGA. The CDR3 sequence is 14 residues long. The ends lost 6 bases at V and 9 bases at J; junction bases unmatched: 8. CDR3 coding DNA: TGTGCCAGCAGACCCAGCGGGGGGGCCATTGAGCAGTTCTTC. This sequence encodes CASRPSGGAIEQFF.

The chain employs TRBV7-9 and TRBJ2-7, with 13 bases lining up with TRBD2. This CDR3 region has 18 residues. In germline, CDR1 is SEHNR, CDR2 FQNEAQ (reference sequence). J was trimmed by 2 bases and V by 4 bases; bases with no gene match: 11. CDR3 sequence (DNA): TGTGCCAGCAGCTCCCGAGGACTAGCGGGGGTTCTTCCCTACGAGCAGTACTTC. It yields the protein CASSSRGLAGVLPYEQYF.

The CDR3 loop reads CASSSTSGGRDTQYF. CDR3 nucleotide sequence: TGCGCCAGCAGCTCGACTAGCGGCGGTCGGGATACGCAGTATTTT. The chain combines TRBV5-1 with TRBJ2-3; 9 bases are a match to TRBD2. Losses at the gene ends were 3 bases for V and 6 bases for J; bases not matched to a gene: 8. Germline CDR1 reads SGHRS; CDR2 reads YFSETQ. The CDR3 length is 15 residues.

V is TRBV6-4 and J is TRBJ2-1, with D hard to call. CDR1 is MRHNA and CDR2 is SNTAGT in the germline V gene. Trimming pared 3 bases from V and 0 bases from J, leaving 6 bases between. This CDR3 has 14 amino acids. The CDR3 DNA reads TGTGCCAGCAGTGAAGAGGTCTCCTACAATGAGCAGTTCTTC. Amino acid sequence: CASSEEVSYNEQFF.

The rearrangement uses TRBV11-3 and TRBJ2-3; D is possibly TRBD1 or TRBD2 (6 bases each). Germline CDR1 and CDR2: SGHNT and YENEEA. The V end was cut by 5 bases, the J end by 2 bases, with 17 bases between. This CDR3 contains 16 residues. The CDR3 nucleotides are TGTGCCAGCAGCCTAGGGGGGTACAGGGCCACAGATACGCAGTATTTT. Translated, it gives CASSLGGYRATDTQYF.

The J gene is TRBJ2-1, the V gene TRBV29-1, with TRBD1 identical over 8 bases. V shed 5 bases, J shed 8 bases, and the junction held 5 bases outside the gene matches. The CDR3 sequence is 12 residues long. Per the germline V gene, CDR1 is SQVTM and CDR2 is ANQGSEA. CDR3 bases: TGCAGCGTTACAGGGGGTGGGGATGAGCAGTTCTTC. This sequence encodes CSVTGGGDEQFF.

The chain combines TRBV19 with TRBJ2-3, with TRBD1 identical over 8 bases. Trimming cost V 1 base and J 4 bases; bases outside gene matches: 1. CDR3 length equals 14 residues. In germline, CDR1 is LNHDA, CDR2 SQIVND (reference sequence). CDR3 nucleotide sequence: TGTGCCAGTAGTATAGCAGGGGGCCCAGATACGCAGTATTTT. Its protein is CASSIAGGPDTQYF.

The V gene is TRBV7-2, the J gene TRBJ2-7, with 8 bases fitting TRBD1. Germline CDR1 is SGHTA and CDR2 is FQGNSA. Unmatched junction bases numbered 3, after V lost 0 bases and J lost 5 bases. This CDR3 spans 14 amino acids. CDR3 in DNA: TGTGCCAGCAGCTTAGCGACAGGGGCCCACGAGCAGTACTTC. Translation gives CASSLATGAHEQYF. Based on the CDR3 plus reference TRBV7-2 and TRBJ2-7, the full variable domain is GAGVSQSPSNKVTEKGKDVELRCDPISGHTALYWYRQSLGQGLEFLIYFQGNSAPDKSGLPSDRFSAERTGGSVSTLTIQRTQQEDSAVYLCASSLATGAHEQYFGPGTRLTVT.

The rearrangement joins TRBV6-4 to TRBJ1-1; TRBD1 matches at 8 bases. The germline V gene has CDR1 MRHNA and CDR2 SNTAGT. V gave up 6 bases and J gave up 4 bases; unmatched junction bases: 7. This CDR3 has 14 amino acids. This chain's CDR3 is CASRPTGAGTEAFF. In DNA, the CDR3 is TGTGCCAGCAGACCGACAGGGGCGGGCACTGAAGCTTTCTTT.

The chain employs TRBV6-6 and TRBJ1-2, with 10 bases matching TRBD1. The CDR3 runs to 16 residues. The V segment lost 8 bases and the J segment 3 bases; nucleotides outside the gene matches: 12. The germline gives CDR1 MNHNY, CDR2 SVGAGI (reference sequence). CDR3 nucleotides: TGTGCCAGCCTAAAGCGCCCGACAGGGGGCGACTATGGCTACACCTTC. It encodes CASLKRPTGGDYGYTF.

The chain uses TRBV5-4 and TRBJ1-1; the D gene is possibly TRBD1 (5 bases). Germline CDR1 and CDR2: SGHNT and YYREEE (reference sequence). CDR3 length: 15 amino acids. V dropped 3 bases and J dropped 3 bases, with 15 bases sitting between them. The DNA for the CDR3 is TGTGCCAGCAGCTCAGGGACTTACGGGGACACTGAAGCTTTCTTT. Translating gives CASSSGTYGDTEAFF.

The chain is built from TRBV11-2 and TRBJ1-4; 7 nucleotides align to TRBD1. J gave up 7 bases and V 4 bases, and 6 bases lay outside the gene matches. The germline V gene has CDR1 SGHAT and CDR2 FQNNGV. CDR3 length: 14 amino acids. CDR3 sequence reads: CASSSTGVGEKLFF. CDR3 in DNA: TGTGCCAGCAGCTCAACAGGGGTGGGTGAAAAACTGTTTTTT.

In its sample, this clone was seen once. The V and J genes are TRBV7-2 and TRBJ1-2; D is unresolved. Trimming left V 3 bases short and J 7 bases short, with 15 bases between. Germline V gene sequence: CDR1 SGHTA, CDR2 FQGNSA. The CDR3 spans 14 residues. DNA for the CDR3: TGTGCCAGCAGCTTCGGTCCCCGGGTTAGTGGCTACACCTTC. Its translation: CASSFGPRVSGYTF.

The chain uses TRBV11-2 and TRBJ1-1; D remains ambiguous. V lost 1 base, J lost 6 bases, and 12 bases lay in between. CDR1 is SGHAT, CDR2 FQNNGV, per germline. This CDR3 has 14 residues. The CDR3 DNA follows: TGTGCCAGCAGCTTAGGAATAGGAGGTGCTGAAGCTTTCTTT. Translated, it gives CASSLGIGGAEAFF.

This chain uses TRBV5-5 with TRBJ1-3; 7 bases agree with TRBD1. V lost 3 bases and J lost 0; bases outside the gene matches: 9. Germline V gene data show CDR1 as SGHKS and CDR2 as YYEKEE (reference sequence). CDR3 length equals 17 residues. CDR3 in amino acids: CASSSWGQTYSGNTIYF. The CDR3, as DNA: TGTGCCAGCAGCTCGTGGGGACAGACTTACTCTGGAAACACCATATATTTT. The complete variable domain, with remaining parts taken from reference TRBV5-5 and TRBJ1-3, reads DAGVTQSPTHLIKTRGQQVTLRCSPISGHKSVSWYQQVLGQGPQFIFQYYEKEERGRGNFPDRFSARQFPNYSSELNVNALLLGDSALYLCASSSWGQTYSGNTIYFGEGSWLTVV.

This clone has only one observation. The chain joins TRBV6-5 to TRBJ2-5; 9 bases map to TRBD1. Germline V gene data show CDR1 as MNHEY and CDR2 as SVGAGI. V shed 2 bases, J shed 6 bases, and the junction held 4 bases outside the gene matches. The CDR3 contains 14 residues. The CDR3 loop is CASSYGTGQQTQYF. The CDR3 DNA reads as TGTGCCAGCAGTTACGGGACAGGGCAGCAGACCCAGTACTTC.

The chain uses TRBV29-1 and TRBJ2-7; 8 positions agree with TRBD1. The CDR3 extends over 12 amino acids. V lost 7 bases, J lost 1 base, and 3 bases stayed unmatched. Germline lookup yields CDR1 SQVTM and CDR2 ANQGSEA. For the CDR3, the DNA is TGCAGCGGACGGACAGGGTCCTACGAGCAGTACTTC. Protein product: CSGRTGSYEQYF.

This chain joins TRBV9 and TRBJ2-2, with D hard to call. The germline V gene encodes CDR1 SGDLS and CDR2 YYNGEE. The CDR3 is made up of 15 amino acids. The V gene lost 0 bases and the J gene lost 6 bases, with 12 bases spanning the gap. CDR3 residues: CASSVEFPPAGELFF. The CDR3 region has the DNA TGTGCCAGCAGCGTAGAGTTCCCGCCAGCCGGGGAGCTGTTTTTT.

The V gene is TRBV29-1, the J gene TRBJ2-1; TRBD2 aligns across 12 bases. Germline CDR1 is SQVTM and CDR2 is ANQGSEA. The CDR3 runs 13 residues. The V and J ends lost 6 bases and 6 bases, in that order; junction bases with no gene match: 3. DNA of the CDR3: TGCAGCGTAGGACTAGCGGGGAGCAATGAGCAGTTCTTC. This gives the protein CSVGLAGSNEQFF.

The CDR3 protein is CAISEKNRVFEQYF. CDR3 bases: TGTGCCATCAGTGAGAAAAACAGGGTGTTCGAGCAGTACTTC. The rearrangement uses TRBV10-3 and TRBJ2-7; D might be TRBD1 (6 bases). V was cut by 2 bases and J by 6 bases, with 14 bases left in between. The V gene's germline CDR1 is ENHRY and CDR2 SYGVKD. This CDR3 contains 14 residues.